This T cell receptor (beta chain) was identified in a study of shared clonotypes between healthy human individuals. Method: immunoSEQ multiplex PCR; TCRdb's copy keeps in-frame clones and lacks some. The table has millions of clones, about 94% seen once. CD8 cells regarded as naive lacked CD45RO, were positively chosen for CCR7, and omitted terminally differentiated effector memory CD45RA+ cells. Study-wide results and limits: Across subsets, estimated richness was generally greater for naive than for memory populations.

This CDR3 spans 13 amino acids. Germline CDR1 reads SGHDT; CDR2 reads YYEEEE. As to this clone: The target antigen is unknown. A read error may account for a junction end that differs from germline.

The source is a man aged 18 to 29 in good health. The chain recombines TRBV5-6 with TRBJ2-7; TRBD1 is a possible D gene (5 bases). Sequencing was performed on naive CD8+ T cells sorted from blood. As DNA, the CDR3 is TGTACCAGCAGCTTGGGGCAGATCTACGAGCAGTACTTC. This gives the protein CTSSLGQIYEQYF.